This TCR beta chain was retrieved from a study of Graves' ophthalmopathy and Graves' hyperthyroidism. This clonotype has a count of ten or more. The authors amplified TCR beta CDR3 regions, and they did so from RNA transcripts for repertoire sequencing. Second-round multiplex PCR came after first-round RT-PCR with HTBI primers. TCRdb re-called the multiplex PCR reads with MiXCR, one entry per CDR3 protein. The repertoire holds over a million distinct CDR3 sequences, with about two fifths as singletons. The CDR3 sequence is 15 residues long. V trimming: 4 bases; J trimming: 3 bases; junction bases outside the gene matches: 8. Germline V CDR1 and CDR2: MGHDK, SYGVNS.

This TCR was sampled from an adult man with Graves' hyperthyroidism. Input material: peripheral blood or thyroid tissue (not recorded which). The gene calls are TRBV25-1 and TRBJ2-7, with 8 bases aligning to TRBD1. This CDR3 is CASSGRTGSNYEQYF. The CDR3 coding sequence is TGTGCCAGCAGTGGTAGGACAGGGAGTAACTACGAGCAGTACTTC.